These T cell receptor beta chains were read from a single sample in a study of T-cell memory formation after mild COVID-19. TCRdb re-called the 5' RACE reads through MiXCR, storing one row per CDR3 protein. The sample yields 60,000 to 65,000 distinct CDR3 sequences, 9% to 9.5% seen once. The material sequenced was PBMCs or a T cell subset sorted from them (not recorded which). The receptor set was obtained from a man younger than 35 who had mild COVID-19 (a few samples of this study predate the infection). Cell type and time point are not known. Each CDR3 is given with its conserved first and last residue. A D gene is named only where the DNA matches it firmly. Expanded clones get a size class; other rows say once, few or many, or leave the size out.

>TRBV12-3/TRBV12-4|TRBJ1-1|NA|14|NA
CASSRGDTNTEAFF
TGTGCCAGCAGTCGTGGAGACACTAACACTGAAGCTTTCTTT
>TRBV12-3/TRBV12-4|TRBJ1-2|many|14|TRBD1
CASSLLTGNSGYTF
TGTGCCAGCAGTTTGTTGACAGGGAACTCTGGCTACACCTTC
>TRBV7-9|TRBJ2-5|few|16|TRBD2
CASSFSGGPGQETQYF
TGTGCCAGCAGCTTTTCGGGGGGGCCTGGTCAAGAGACCCAGTACTTC
>TRBV5-4|TRBJ2-7|few|12|NA
CASSFGAYEQYF
TGTGCCAGCAGCTTTGGGGCCTACGAGCAGTACTTC
>TRBV5-6|TRBJ1-2|few|12|NA
CASSLGGHGYTF
TGTGCCAGCAGCTTGGGTGGCCATGGCTACACCTTC
>TRBV3-1|TRBJ1-5|NA|16|NA
CASSQNTAGGNQPQHF
TGTGCCAGCAGCCAAAACACAGCCGGTGGAAATCAGCCCCAGCATTTT
>TRBV4-1|TRBJ1-6|few|16|NA
CASSRGESSYNSPLHF
TGCGCCAGCAGCCGAGGGGAGAGCTCCTATAATTCACCCCTCCACTTT
>TRBV30|TRBJ2-7|many|11|NA
CAWSRGFEQYF
TGTGCCTGGAGCCGGGGTTTCGAGCAGTACTTC
>TRBV15|TRBJ2-1|NA|15|TRBD2
CATSRDSAAGFEQFF
TGTGCCACCAGCAGAGACTCCGCAGCGGGGTTTGAGCAGTTCTTC
>TRBV20-1|TRBJ1-1|NA|15|TRBD1
CSARDSGTGNTEAFF
TGCAGTGCTAGAGATAGCGGGACAGGGAACACTGAAGCTTTCTTT
>TRBV4-3|TRBJ1-2|few|15|NA
CASSQDWGSNYGYTF
TGCGCCAGCAGCCAAGATTGGGGTTCTAACTATGGCTACACCTTC
>TRBV11-3|TRBJ2-1|few|16|NA
CASSFKQLVGYNEQFF
TGTGCCAGCAGTTTCAAGCAGTTAGTGGGCTACAATGAGCAGTTCTTC
>TRBV2|TRBJ2-1|NA|13|NA
CASKSYSYNEQFF
TGTGCCAGCAAAAGCTACTCCTACAATGAGCAGTTCTTC
>TRBV7-2|TRBJ2-5|medium-sized|14|TRBD2
CASSLTSGEETQYF
TGTGCCAGCAGCTTGACTAGCGGGGAGGAGACCCAGTACTTC
>TRBV24-1|TRBJ2-2|NA|16|NA
CATSDFSRGRTGELFF
TGTGCCACCAGTGATTTCTCCAGGGGTAGGACCGGGGAGCTGTTTTTT
>TRBV9|TRBJ2-7|few|15|TRBD2
CASSGGAGRAYEQYF
TGTGCCAGCAGCGGGGGAGCGGGAAGGGCCTACGAGCAGTACTTC
>TRBV4-3|TRBJ1-2|few|13|NA
CASSQDQAGGYTF
TGCGCCAGCAGCCAAGATCAAGCAGGTGGCTACACCTTC
>TRBV5-1|TRBJ2-3|many|14|NA
CASSSRYGQNTQYF
TGCGCCAGCAGCTCAAGATATGGACAGAATACGCAGTATTTT
>TRBV5-1|TRBJ2-5|few|14|TRBD1
CASSPTGYQETQYF
TGCGCCAGCAGTCCGACAGGGTACCAAGAGACCCAGTACTTC
>TRBV5-5|TRBJ1-2|few|13|NA
CASSFSGLSGYTF
TGTGCCAGCAGCTTTTCCGGGTTGAGTGGCTACACCTTC